This TCR beta chain was sequenced during a study of naive and memory T cell subsets. Study observations and caveats: Especially in CD8 cells, naive repertoires contained a few larger clonotypes, possibly CD45RA-re-expressing memory cells. Activation and differentiation may alter RNA-based TCR counts. From naive to CM, EM and EMRA, diversity decreased and Gini increased. TCR abundance followed a power law differing between naive and memory subsets. In naive cells, over 90% of TCR sequences were seen only once.

As regards this clonotype: The antigen remains unidentified.

Both TRBC1 and TRBC2 were covered by a beta constant-region primer of two equimolar oligonucleotides. Four rounds of PCR amplified the ligated cDNA using nested alpha and beta constant-region primers plus SP2. A single record per CDR3 protein comes from TCRdb applying MiXCR to the UMI-ligation and nested PCR reads. The data show over 110,000 distinct CDR3 sequences, 15% to 25% seen once. Trimming removed 5 bases from V and 2 bases from J, with 10 bases in between. The CDR3 length is 13 residues. Germline V gives CDR1 MNHEY, CDR2 SMNVEV (reference sequence). Sequencing used naive CD8+ T cells from blood. The sequence was collected from a human donor in good health. V usage is TRBV27 and J usage is TRBJ2-7; no firm D call. Here the CDR3 DNA reads TGTGCCAGCAGTCCCCACATAGCCTACGAGCAGTACTTC. Protein product: CASSPHIAYEQYF.